The 13 T cell receptor beta chains below come from one sample, sequenced in a study of cytomegalovirus exposure and HLA in healthy donors. It was with 60 Vbeta and 13 Jbeta primers that the PCR ran. Some clones are missing from TCRdb's copy, which holds only in-frame ones; the method was immunoSEQ multiplex PCR. The sample includes roughly 150,000 clones, over 60% of them seen just once. The sequencing sample was made of PBMCs. These receptors originate from a woman in her 30s in good health and CMV-seropositive.

The chain is built from TRBV5-6 and TRBJ2-7; tentatively, D is TRBD2 (7 bases). The CDR3 is 12 amino acids. Germline CDR1 SGHDT, CDR2 YYEEEE. V lost 10 bases and J lost 6, with 17 bases in between. The CDR3 DNA is TGTGCCTCTCGGGGGGCTAGTGGCGAGCAGTACTTC. Translating it yields CASRGASGEQYF. The variable domain in full, completed from reference TRBV5-6 and TRBJ2-7, reads DAGVTQSPTHLIKTRGQQVTLRCSPKSGHDTVSWYQQALGQGPQFIFQYYEEEERQRGNFPDRFSGHQFPNYSSELNVNALLLGDSALYLCASRGASGEQYFGPGTRLTVT.

The genes are TRBV27 and TRBJ2-7, with TRBD2 matching 10 bases. Trimming took 4 bases from V and 5 from J; bases not matched to a gene: 8. The CDR3 is made up of 15 amino acids. From germline, CDR1 is MNHEY and CDR2 SMNVEV (reference sequence). This chain's CDR3 is CASSSHSGGRNEQYF. Here the CDR3 DNA reads TGTGCCAGCAGTTCACATAGCGGGGGGCGAAACGAGCAGTACTTC.

In its sample, this clone was seen a few times. The chain combines TRBV10-1 with TRBJ2-3; 8 bases agree with TRBD2. The trim removed 6 bases at V and 2 bases at J, leaving 4 bases unmatched. The CDR3 is 14 amino acids. CDR1 and CDR2 from the germline V gene are WNHNN and SYGVQD (reference sequence). CDR3: CASSPSGFTDTQYF. The CDR3 DNA is TGCGCCAGCAGCCCTAGCGGGTTCACAGATACGCAGTATTTT.

A few counts support this clone. The chain uses TRBV2 and TRBJ2-7, with D tentatively TRBD2 (6 bases). The CDR3 totals 14 residues. Per the germline V gene, CDR1 is SNHLY and CDR2 is FYNNEI. Trimming shortened V by 7 bases and J by 0 bases, and 13 bases separated the two germline ends. CDR3 in amino acids: CASTGDGPSYEQYF. The CDR3 nucleotides are TGTGCCAGCACGGGGGACGGTCCCTCCTACGAGCAGTACTTC.

The chain carries TRBV19 and TRBJ1-6; no clear D. Looked up from germline, CDR1 is LNHDA and CDR2 is SQIVND (reference sequence). The V gene lost 1 base and the J gene lost 8 bases, with 12 bases spanning the gap. The CDR3 spans 15 residues. Written as DNA, the CDR3 is TGTGCCAGTAGTATAGTCCCGCCGCGCCATTCACCCCTCCACTTT. It yields the protein CASSIVPPRHSPLHF.

The chain links TRBV5-1 to TRBJ2-7, with a possible D match to TRBD1 (5 bases). V dropped 0 bases and J dropped 6 bases, with 13 bases sitting between them. Germline loops: CDR1 SGHRS, CDR2 YFSETQ. This CDR3 has 14 residues. The DNA for the CDR3 is TGCGCCAGCAGCTTGGGGGCAGGGTCTTCCGAGCAGTACTTC. It translates to CASSLGAGSSEQYF.

V gene TRBV25-1 combines with J gene TRBJ2-7; the match to TRBD2 covers 8 bases. This CDR3 has 16 amino acids. Germline CDR1 is MGHDK and CDR2 is SYGVNS. The J segment lost 12 bases and the V segment lost 4 bases, leaving 20 bases of the junction unmatched. CDR3 region: CASSVSILKAGEPPYF. The CDR3 DNA follows: TGTGCCAGCAGTGTCTCTATTCTAAAAGCGGGGGAGCCTCCGTACTTC.

The rearrangement uses TRBV4-1 and TRBJ2-7, with 7 bases lining up with TRBD1. The CDR3 spans 15 residues. Germline CDR1 is MGHRA and CDR2 is YSYEKL. Losses at the gene ends were 4 bases for V and 5 bases for J; bases not matched to a gene: 11. The CDR3 is CASSPPRGGLNEQYF. CDR3 in DNA: TGCGCCAGCAGCCCGCCCAGAGGGGGCCTCAACGAGCAGTACTTC.

The rearrangement links TRBV18 to TRBJ1-2; no reliable D call. Germline loops: CDR1 KGHSH, CDR2 LQKENI. The CDR3 has 16 amino acids. Trimming stripped 2 bases from V and 2 bases from J, with 15 bases between. The CDR3 loop is CASSPSVTVLNYGYTF. The CDR3 DNA is TGTGCCAGCTCACCATCCGTAACAGTCCTCAACTATGGCTACACCTTC.

This chain uses TRBV28 with TRBJ1-1; D is possibly TRBD1 (5 bases). CDR3 length equals 16 residues. With 7 bases removed from V and 4 bases from J, the gap between germline ends came to 22 bases. Looked up from germline, CDR1 is MDHEN and CDR2 is SYDVKM. The CDR3 coding sequence is TGTGCCAGCATCCTCAGAAGGGGCCCCTCGGGCACTGAAGCTTTCTTT. It translates to CASILRRGPSGTEAFF.

This clone was seen a few times. J is TRBJ1-5 and V is TRBV23-1, with D perhaps matching TRBD1 (6 bases). TRBV23-1 carries the ORF label, with uncertain function. The length of the CDR3 is 18 residues. V gave up 0 bases and J gave up 6 bases, with 21 bases separating them. DNA for the CDR3: TGCGCCAGCAGTCAATCCCTGAGTTTGGGACATGGAGGTCAGCCCCAGCATTTT. As protein: CASSQSLSLGHGGQPQHF.

DNA of the CDR3: TGTGCCAGCAGGGGGCGCCGGGAGAATGGCTACACCTTC. This gives the protein CASRGRRENGYTF. The chain couples TRBV21-1 to TRBJ1-2. TRBV21-1 is a documented pseudogene. This CDR3 is built from 13 residues.

This sequence joins TRBV13 and TRBJ2-7; weak D call: TRBD2 (7 bases). V was shortened by 2 bases and J by 5 bases, with 10 bases between the two germline ends. The CDR3 has 13 residues. Per the germline V gene, CDR1 is PRHDT and CDR2 is FYEKMQ (reference sequence). The CDR3 reads CASSLRGANEQYF. In nucleotides, the CDR3 is TGTGCCAGCAGCTTACGGGGGGCCAACGAGCAGTACTTC. Full variable domain (missing parts from reference TRBV13 and TRBJ2-7): AAGVIQSPRHLIKEKRETATLKCYPIPRHDTVYWYQQGPGQDPQFLISFYEKMQSDKGSIPDRFSAQQFSDYHSELNMSSLELGDSALYFCASSLRGANEQYFGPGTRLTVT.